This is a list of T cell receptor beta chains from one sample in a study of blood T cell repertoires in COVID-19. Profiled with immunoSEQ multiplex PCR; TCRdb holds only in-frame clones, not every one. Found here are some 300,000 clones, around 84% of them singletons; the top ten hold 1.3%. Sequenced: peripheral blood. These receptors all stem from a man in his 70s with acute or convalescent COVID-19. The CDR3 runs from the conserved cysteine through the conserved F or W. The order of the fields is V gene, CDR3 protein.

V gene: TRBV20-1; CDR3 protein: CSASGGRTDGYTF
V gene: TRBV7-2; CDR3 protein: CASSTQGGNNQPQHF
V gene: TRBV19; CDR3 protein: CASSIGTVGNQPQHF
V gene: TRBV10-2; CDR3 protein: CASSEPLAGGSRTGELFF
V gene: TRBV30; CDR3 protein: CAWSKAGTGYTGELFF
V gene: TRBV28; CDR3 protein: CASSLLGGGTGELFF
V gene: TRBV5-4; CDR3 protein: CASSVRTGGNEKLFF
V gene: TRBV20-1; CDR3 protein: CSASVSGGGGTDTQYF
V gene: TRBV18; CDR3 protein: CASSERTSLAGANVLTF
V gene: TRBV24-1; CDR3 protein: CATSDHRDNSYEQYF
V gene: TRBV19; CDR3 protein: CASPNRGNTEAFF
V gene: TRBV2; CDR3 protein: CASSEDRDSYEQYF
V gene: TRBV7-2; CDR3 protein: CASSRRDGYEQYF
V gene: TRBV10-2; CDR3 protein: CASSESERLPGETQYF
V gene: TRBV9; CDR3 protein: CASSVEGRDTEQYF
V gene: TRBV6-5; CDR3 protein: CASSYDRMNTEAFF
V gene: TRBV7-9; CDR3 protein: CASSWDRNTEAFF
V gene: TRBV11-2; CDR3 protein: CASSLDFWGVASPLHF
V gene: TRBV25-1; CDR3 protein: CATGTGTSPLHF
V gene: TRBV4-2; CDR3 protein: CASSQGLAGGFQYF
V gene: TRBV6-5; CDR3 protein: CASSKDIDRSPLHF
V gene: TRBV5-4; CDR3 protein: CASSADNAINSPLHF
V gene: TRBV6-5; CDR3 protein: CASKLAGGPMEQFF
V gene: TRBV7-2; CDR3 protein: CASSPMGAANTEAFF
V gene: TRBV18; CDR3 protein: CASSPRTGNYGYTF
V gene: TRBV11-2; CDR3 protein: CASSLGLAADEQFF
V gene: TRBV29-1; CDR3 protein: CSVVTGRETQYF
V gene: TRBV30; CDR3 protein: CAWNEGALYGNTIYF
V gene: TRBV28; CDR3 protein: CASSFRYFGQTGNTIYF
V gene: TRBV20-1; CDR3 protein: CSAKTGYGYTF
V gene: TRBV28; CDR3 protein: CASSPGTGSTQQHF
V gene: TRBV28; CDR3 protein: CASSFAQGGSYEQYF
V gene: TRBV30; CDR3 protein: CAWSVRARTANEQFF
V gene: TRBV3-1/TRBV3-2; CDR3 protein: CASSQVSGKSYNEQFF
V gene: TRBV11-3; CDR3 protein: CASSPQLAGPYEQYF
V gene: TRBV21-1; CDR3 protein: CASSKDRSGSWYEQYF
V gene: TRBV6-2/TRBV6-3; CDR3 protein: CASSFGGGQNIQYF
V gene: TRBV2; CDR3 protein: CASKRTGPETQYF
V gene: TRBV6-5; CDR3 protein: CASSPTTGPYEKLFF
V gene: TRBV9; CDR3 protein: CASSVGASSNTGELFF
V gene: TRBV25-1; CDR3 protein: CASSEYSPGTGGDEQFF
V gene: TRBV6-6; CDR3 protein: CASSYSPISTPLHF
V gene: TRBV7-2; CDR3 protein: CASSLRPDRVVGLIYEQYF
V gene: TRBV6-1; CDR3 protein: CASSEVGGYYNSPLHF
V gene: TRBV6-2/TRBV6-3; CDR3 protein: CASSPSGRGSYNEQFF
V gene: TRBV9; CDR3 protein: CASSPQTVPYNEQFF